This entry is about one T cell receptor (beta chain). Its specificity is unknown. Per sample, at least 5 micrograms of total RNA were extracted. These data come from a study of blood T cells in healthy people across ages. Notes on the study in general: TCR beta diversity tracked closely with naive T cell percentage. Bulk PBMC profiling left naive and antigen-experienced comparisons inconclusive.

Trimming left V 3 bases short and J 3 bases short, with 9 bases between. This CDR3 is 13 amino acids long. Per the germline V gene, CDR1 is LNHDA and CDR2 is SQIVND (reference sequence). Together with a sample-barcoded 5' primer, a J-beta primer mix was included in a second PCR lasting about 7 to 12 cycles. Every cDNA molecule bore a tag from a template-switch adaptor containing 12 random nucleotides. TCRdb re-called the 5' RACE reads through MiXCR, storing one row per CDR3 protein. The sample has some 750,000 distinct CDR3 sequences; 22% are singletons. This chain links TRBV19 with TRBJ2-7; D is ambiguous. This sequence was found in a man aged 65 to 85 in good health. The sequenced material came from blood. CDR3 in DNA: TGTGCCAGTAGTATCTTGGGTCTCTACGAGCAGTACTTC. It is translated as CASSILGLYEQYF.